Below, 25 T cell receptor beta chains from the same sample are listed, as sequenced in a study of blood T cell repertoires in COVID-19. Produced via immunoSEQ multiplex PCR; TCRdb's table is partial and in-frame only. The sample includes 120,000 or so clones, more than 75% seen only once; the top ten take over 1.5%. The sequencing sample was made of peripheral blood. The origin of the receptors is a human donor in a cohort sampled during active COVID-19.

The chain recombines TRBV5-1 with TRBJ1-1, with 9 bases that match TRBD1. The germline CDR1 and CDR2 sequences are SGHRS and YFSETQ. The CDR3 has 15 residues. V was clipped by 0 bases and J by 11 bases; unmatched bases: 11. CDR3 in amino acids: CASSLAPGTGTQAFF. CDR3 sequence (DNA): TGCGCCAGCAGCTTGGCTCCGGGGACAGGGACTCAGGCTTTCTTT.

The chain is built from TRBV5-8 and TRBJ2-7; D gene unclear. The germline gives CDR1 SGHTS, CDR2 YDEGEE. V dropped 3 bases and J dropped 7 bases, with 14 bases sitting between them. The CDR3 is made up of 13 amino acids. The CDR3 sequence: CASSWVSAGEQYF. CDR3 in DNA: TGTGCCAGCAGCTGGGTTTCGGCCGGGGAGCAGTACTTC.

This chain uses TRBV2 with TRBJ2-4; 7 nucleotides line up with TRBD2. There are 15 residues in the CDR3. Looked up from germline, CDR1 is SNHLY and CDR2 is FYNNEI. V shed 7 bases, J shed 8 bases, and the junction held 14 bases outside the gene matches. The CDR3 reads CASILLAGARDIQYF. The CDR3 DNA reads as TGTGCCAGCATCTTGCTTGCGGGAGCGCGGGACATTCAGTACTTC.

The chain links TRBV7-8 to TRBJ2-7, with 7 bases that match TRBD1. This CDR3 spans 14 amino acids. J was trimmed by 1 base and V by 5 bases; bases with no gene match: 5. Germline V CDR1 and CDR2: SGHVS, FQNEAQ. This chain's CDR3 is CASSPWTGSYEQYF. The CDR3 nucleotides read TGTGCCAGCAGCCCGTGGACAGGATCCTACGAGCAGTACTTC. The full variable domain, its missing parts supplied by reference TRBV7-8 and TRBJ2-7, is GAGVSQSPRYKVAKRGQDVALRCDPISGHVSLFWYQQALGQGPEFLTYFQNEAQLDKSGLPSDRFFAERPEGSVSTLKIQRTQQEDSAVYLCASSPWTGSYEQYFGPGTRLTVT.

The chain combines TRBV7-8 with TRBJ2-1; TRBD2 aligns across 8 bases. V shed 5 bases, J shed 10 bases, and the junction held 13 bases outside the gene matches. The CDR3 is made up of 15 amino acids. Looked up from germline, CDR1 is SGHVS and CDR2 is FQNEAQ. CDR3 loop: CASSRGLARPGEQFF. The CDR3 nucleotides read TGTGCCAGCAGCCGAGGACTAGCTAGGCCTGGAGAGCAGTTCTTC.

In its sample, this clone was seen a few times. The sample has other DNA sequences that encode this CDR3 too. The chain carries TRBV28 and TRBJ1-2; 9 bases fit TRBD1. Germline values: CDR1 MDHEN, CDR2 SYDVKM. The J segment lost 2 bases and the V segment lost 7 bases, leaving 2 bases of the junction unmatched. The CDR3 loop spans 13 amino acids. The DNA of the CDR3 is TGTGCCAGCAAACAGGGGGCGAACTATGGCTACACCTTC. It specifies CASKQGANYGYTF.

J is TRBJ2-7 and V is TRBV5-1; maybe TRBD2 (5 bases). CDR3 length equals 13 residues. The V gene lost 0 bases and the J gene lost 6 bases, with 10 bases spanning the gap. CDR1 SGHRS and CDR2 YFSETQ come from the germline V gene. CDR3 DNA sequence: TGCGCCAGCAGCTTGGCGGCCGCGGGCGAGCAGTACTTC. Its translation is CASSLAAAGEQYF.

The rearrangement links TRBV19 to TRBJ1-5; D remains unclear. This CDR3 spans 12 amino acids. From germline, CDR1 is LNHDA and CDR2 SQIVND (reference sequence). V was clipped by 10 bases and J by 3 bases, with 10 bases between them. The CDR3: CATQDYNQPQHF. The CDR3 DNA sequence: TGTGCCACTCAGGACTACAATCAGCCCCAGCATTTT.

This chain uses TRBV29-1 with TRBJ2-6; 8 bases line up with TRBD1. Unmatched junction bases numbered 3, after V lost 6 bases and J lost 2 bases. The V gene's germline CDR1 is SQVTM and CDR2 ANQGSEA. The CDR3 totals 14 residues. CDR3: CSVVTGAGANVLTF. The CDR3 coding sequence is TGCAGCGTAGTGACAGGGGCTGGGGCCAACGTCCTGACTTTC.

The CDR3 DNA is TGTGCCAGCTCAAGAGCGGGGTCCTACAATGAGCAGTTCTTC. Its translation is CASSRAGSYNEQFF. The chain uses TRBV18 and TRBJ2-1; TRBD2 matches at 7 bases. The germline V gene encodes CDR1 KGHSH and CDR2 LQKENI. V lost 5 bases and J lost 1; bases outside the gene matches: 2. CDR3 length: 14 residues.

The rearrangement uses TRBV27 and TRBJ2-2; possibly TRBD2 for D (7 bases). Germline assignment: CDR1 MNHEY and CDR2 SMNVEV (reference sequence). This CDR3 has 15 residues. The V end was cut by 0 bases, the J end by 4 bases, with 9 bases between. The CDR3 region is CASSLSGGRTGELFF. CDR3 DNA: TGTGCCAGCAGTTTATCGGGGGGGCGCACCGGGGAGCTGTTTTTT.

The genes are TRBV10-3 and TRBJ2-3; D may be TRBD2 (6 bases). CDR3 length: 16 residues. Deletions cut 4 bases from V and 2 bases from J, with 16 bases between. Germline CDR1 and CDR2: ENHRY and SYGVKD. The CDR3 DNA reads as TGTGCCATCAGTGGGGCTAGCGCTAGCGCCACAGATACGCAGTATTTT. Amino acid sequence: CAISGASASATDTQYF.

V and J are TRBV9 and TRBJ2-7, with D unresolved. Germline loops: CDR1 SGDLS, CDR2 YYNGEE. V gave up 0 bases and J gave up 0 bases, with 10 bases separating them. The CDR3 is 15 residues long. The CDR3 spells CASSVDDRGSYEQYF. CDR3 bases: TGTGCCAGCAGCGTAGATGACCGCGGCTCCTACGAGCAGTACTTC.

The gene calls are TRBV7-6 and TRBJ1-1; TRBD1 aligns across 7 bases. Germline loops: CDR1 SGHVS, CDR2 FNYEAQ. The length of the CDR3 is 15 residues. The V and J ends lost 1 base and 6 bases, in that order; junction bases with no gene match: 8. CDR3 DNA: TGTGCCAGCAGCTTAGTGGGCAGGGGGAGCGCTGAAGCTTTCTTT. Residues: CASSLVGRGSAEAFF.

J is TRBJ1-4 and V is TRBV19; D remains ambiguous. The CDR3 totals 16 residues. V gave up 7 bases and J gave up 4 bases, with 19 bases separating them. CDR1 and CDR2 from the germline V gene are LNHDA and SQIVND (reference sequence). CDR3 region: CASTKRGGLRNEKLFF. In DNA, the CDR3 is TGTGCCAGTACCAAACGGGGAGGGCTACGTAATGAAAAACTGTTTTTT.

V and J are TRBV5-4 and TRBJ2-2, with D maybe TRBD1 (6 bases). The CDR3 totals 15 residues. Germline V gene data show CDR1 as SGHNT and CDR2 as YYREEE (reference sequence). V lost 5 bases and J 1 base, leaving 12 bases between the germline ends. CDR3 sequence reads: CASSPGVGNTGELFF. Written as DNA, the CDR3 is TGTGCCAGCAGTCCAGGGGTCGGGAACACCGGGGAGCTGTTTTTT. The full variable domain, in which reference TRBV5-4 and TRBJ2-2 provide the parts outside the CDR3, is ETGVTQSPTHLIKTRGQQVTLRCSSQSGHNTVSWYQQALGQGPQFIFQYYREEENGRGNFPPRFSGLQFPNYSSELNVNALELDDSALYLCASSPGVGNTGELFFGEGSRLTVL.

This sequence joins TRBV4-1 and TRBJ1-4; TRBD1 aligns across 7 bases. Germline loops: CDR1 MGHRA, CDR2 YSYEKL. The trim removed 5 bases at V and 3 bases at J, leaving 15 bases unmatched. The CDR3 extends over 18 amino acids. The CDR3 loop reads CASSSHPGQPGANEKLFF. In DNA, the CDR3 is TGCGCCAGCAGCTCTCATCCGGGACAGCCCGGGGCTAATGAAAAACTGTTTTTT.

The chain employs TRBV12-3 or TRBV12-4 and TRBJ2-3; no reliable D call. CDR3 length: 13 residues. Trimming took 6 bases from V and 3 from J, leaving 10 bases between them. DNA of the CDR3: TGTGCCAGCAGGCGAGACATGACAGATACGCAGTATTTT. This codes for CASRRDMTDTQYF.

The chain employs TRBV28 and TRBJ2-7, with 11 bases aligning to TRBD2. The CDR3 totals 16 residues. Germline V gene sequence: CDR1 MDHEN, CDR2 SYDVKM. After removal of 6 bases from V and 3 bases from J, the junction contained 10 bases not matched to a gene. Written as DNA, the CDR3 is TGTGCCAGCAGGACCTTGGGGACTAGCGGATACTACGAGCAGTACTTC. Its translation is CASRTLGTSGYYEQYF.

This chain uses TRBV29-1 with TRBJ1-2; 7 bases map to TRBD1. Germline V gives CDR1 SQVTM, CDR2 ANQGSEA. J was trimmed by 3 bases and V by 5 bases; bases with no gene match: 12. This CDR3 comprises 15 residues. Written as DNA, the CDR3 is TGCAGCGTTTTCCATACAGGGGACGCTGACTATGGCTACACCTTC. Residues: CSVFHTGDADYGYTF.

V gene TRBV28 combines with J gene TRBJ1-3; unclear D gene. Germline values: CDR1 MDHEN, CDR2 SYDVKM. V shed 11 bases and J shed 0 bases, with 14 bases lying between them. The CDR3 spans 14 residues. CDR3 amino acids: CAHPPEPSGNTIYF. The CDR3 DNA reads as TGTGCCCACCCCCCAGAACCCTCTGGAAACACCATATATTTT. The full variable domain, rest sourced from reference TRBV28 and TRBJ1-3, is DVKVTQSSRYLVKRTGEKVFLECVQDMDHENMFWYRQDPGLGLRLIYFSYDVKMKEKGDIPEGYSVSREKKERFSLILESASTNQTSMYLCAHPPEPSGNTIYFGEGSWLTVV.

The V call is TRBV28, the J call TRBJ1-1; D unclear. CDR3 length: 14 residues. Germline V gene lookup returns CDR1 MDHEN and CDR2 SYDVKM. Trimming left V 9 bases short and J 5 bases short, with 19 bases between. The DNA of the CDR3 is TGTGCCAGTCGTACTCCCAGGTTCACTACTGAAGCTTTCTTT. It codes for CASRTPRFTTEAFF.

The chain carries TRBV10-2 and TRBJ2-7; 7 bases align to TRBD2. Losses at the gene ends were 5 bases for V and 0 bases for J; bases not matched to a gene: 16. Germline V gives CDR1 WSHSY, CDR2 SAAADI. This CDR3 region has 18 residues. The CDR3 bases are TGCGCCAGCAGTTGGGTGCCCTATTCTAGCGGAAGCTCCTACGAGCAGTACTTC. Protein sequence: CASSWVPYSSGSSYEQYF.

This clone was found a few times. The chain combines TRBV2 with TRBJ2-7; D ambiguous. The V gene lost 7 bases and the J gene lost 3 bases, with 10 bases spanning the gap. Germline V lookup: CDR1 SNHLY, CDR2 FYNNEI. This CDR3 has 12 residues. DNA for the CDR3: TGTGCCAGCACGTACAGAGTCTACGAGCAGTACTTC. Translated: CASTYRVYEQYF.

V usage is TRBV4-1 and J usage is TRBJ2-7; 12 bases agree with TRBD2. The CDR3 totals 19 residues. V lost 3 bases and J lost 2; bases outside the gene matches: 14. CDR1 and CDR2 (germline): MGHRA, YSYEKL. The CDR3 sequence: CASSQRSLAGGQYAYEQYF. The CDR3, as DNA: TGCGCCAGCAGCCAGCGCTCACTAGCGGGAGGCCAATATGCCTACGAGCAGTACTTC.